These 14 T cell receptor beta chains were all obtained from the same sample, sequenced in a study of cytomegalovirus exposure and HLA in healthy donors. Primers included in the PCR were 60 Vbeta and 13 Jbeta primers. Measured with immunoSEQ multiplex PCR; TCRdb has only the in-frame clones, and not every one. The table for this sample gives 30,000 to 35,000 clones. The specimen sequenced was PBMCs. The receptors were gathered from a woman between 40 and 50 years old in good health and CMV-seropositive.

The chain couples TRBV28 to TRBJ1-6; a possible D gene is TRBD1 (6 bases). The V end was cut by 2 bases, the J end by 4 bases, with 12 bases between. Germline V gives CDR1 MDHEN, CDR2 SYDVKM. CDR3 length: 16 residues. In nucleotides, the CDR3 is TGTGCCAGCAGTTTAGCCCAACAGGGTTATAATTCACCCCTCCACTTT. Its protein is CASSLAQQGYNSPLHF.

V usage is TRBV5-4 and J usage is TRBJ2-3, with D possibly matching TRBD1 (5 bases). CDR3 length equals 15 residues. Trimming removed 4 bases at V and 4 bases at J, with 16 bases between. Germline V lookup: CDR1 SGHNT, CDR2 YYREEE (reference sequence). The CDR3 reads CASSHQGRMADTQYF. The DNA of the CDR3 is TGTGCCAGCAGCCATCAGGGTCGGATGGCAGATACGCAGTATTTT. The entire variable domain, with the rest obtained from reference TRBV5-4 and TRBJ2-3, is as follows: ETGVTQSPTHLIKTRGQQVTLRCSSQSGHNTVSWYQQALGQGPQFIFQYYREEENGRGNFPPRFSGLQFPNYSSELNVNALELDDSALYLCASSHQGRMADTQYFGPGTRLTVL.

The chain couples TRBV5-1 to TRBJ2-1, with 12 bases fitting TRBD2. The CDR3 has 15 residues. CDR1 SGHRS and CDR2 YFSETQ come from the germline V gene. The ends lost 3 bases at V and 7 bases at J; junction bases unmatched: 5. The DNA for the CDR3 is TGCGCCAGCAGCTCGGCCGGGACTAGCGGGAATGAGCAGTTCTTC. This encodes CASSSAGTSGNEQFF.

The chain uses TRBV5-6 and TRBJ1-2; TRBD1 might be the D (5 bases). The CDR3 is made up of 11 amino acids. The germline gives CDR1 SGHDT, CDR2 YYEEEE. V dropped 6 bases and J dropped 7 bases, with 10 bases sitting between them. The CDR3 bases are TGTGCCAGCAACCTGGGGGGTGGCTACACCTTC. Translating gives CASNLGGGYTF.

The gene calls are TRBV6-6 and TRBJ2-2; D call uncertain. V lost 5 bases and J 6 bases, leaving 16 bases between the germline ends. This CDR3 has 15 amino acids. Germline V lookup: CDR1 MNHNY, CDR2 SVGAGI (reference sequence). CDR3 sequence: CASSQIAAGSGELFF. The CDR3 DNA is TGTGCCAGCAGTCAGATTGCGGCCGGGTCCGGGGAGCTGTTTTTT.

The CDR3, as DNA: TGTGCCAGCAGTCAGGTTATGTTAGATAATGAAAAACTGTTTTTT. The encoded protein is CASSQVMLDNEKLFF. V gene TRBV28 combines with J gene TRBJ1-4; no clear D gene. Germline-derived CDR1 and CDR2 are MDHEN and SYDVKM. This CDR3 has 15 residues. V shed 5 bases and J shed 4 bases, with 14 bases lying between them.

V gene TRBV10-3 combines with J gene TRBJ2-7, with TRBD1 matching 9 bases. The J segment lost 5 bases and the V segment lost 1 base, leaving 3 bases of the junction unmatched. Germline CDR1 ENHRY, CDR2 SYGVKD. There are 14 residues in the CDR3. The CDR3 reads CAISEWGQGNEQYF. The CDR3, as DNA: TGTGCCATCAGTGAGTGGGGACAGGGTAACGAGCAGTACTTC.

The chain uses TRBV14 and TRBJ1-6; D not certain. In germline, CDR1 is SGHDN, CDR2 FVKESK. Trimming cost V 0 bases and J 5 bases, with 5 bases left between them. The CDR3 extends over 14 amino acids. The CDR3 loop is CASSQEAHNSPLHF. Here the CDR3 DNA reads TGTGCCAGCAGCCAAGAGGCCCATAATTCACCCCTCCACTTT.

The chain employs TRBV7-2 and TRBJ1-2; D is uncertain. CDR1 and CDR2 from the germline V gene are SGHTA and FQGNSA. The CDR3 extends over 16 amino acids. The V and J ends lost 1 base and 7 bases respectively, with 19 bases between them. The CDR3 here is CASSLGDPRKSFGYTF. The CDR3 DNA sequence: TGTGCCAGCAGCTTAGGAGATCCACGCAAGTCGTTTGGCTACACCTTC.

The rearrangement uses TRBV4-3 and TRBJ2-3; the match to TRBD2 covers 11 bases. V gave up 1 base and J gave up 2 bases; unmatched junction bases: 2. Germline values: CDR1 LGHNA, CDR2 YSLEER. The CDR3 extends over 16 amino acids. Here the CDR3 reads CASSQVAGGLTDTQYF. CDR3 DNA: TGCGCCAGCAGCCAAGTAGCGGGAGGGCTCACAGATACGCAGTATTTT.

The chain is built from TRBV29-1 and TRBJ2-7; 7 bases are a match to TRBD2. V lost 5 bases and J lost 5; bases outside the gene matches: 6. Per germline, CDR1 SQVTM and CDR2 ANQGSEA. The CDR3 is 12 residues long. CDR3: CSVRRELNEQYF. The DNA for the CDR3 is TGCAGCGTTCGGCGGGAGTTGAACGAGCAGTACTTC.

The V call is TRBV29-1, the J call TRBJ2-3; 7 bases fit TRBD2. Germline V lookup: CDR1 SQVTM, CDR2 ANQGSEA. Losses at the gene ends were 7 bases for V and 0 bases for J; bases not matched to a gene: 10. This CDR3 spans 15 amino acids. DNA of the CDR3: TGCAGCGCGTTGGGCGGGAGCCTGAGCACAGATACGCAGTATTTT. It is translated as CSALGGSLSTDTQYF.

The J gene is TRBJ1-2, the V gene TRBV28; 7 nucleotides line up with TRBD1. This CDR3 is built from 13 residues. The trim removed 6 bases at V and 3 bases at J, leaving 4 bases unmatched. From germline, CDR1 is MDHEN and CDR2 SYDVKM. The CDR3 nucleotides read TGTGCCAGCAGCACCGGGACAGACTATGGCTACACCTTC. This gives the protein CASSTGTDYGYTF.

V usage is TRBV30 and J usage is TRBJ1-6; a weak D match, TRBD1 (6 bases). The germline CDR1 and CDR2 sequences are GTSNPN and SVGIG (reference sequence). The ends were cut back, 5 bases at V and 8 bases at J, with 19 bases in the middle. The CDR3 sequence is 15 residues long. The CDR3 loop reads CAWGPMGTIDSPLHF. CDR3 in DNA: TGTGCCTGGGGTCCCATGGGGACAATAGATTCACCCCTCCACTTT.